This TCR beta chain was sequenced during a study of blood T cell repertoires in COVID-19. Overall study context: Sources were T cells, B-cell-depleted T cells, or PBMCs; the material itself was cDNA or gDNA.

Data came from immunoSEQ multiplex PCR; TCRdb stores just in-frame clones and leaves some out. The sample holds 40,000 to 50,000 clones, 80% to 90% seen once. The V gene lost 5 bases and the J gene lost 6 bases, with 16 bases spanning the gap. CDR3 length: 14 amino acids. Looked up from germline, CDR1 is KGHSH and CDR2 is LQKENI. The V and J genes are TRBV18 and TRBJ1-1, with D possibly TRBD1 on 6 matching bases. Sequences were obtained from peripheral blood. This sequence was found in a man aged 25-45 years with active or convalescent COVID-19. DNA of the CDR3: TGTGCCAGCTCAAAAGACAGGATAAATTCTGAAGCTTTCTTT. Its translation is CASSKDRINSEAFF.